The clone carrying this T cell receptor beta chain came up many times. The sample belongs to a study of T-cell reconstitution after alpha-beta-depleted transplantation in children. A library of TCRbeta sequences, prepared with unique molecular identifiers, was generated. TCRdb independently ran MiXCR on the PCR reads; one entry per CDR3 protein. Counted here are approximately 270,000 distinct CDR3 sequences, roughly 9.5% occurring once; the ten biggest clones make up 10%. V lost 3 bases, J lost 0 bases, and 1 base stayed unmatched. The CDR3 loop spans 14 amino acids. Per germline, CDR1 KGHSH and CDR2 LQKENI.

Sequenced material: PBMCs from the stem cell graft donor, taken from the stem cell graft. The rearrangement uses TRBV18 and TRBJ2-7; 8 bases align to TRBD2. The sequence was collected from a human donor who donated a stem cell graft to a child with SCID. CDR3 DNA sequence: TGTGCCAGCTCACCTAGCGGGGACTCCTACGAGCAGTACTTC. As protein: CASSPSGDSYEQYF.